This is a list of T cell receptor beta chains from one sample in a study of OX40 agonist ivuxolimab in advanced cancers. Assay: immunoSEQ multiplex PCR; the TCRdb copy retains only in-frame clones and omits some. This sample has over 20,000 clones, with 78% found just once. The source was CD4+ or CD8+ T cells sorted from blood, collected in a trial of the OX40 agonist ivuxolimab. The receptors here all came from an adult with an advanced solid tumor such as melanoma, head and neck, liver or kidney cancer. Each CDR3 is given with its conserved first and last residue. Fields, in order: CDR3 DNA, CDR3 protein, V gene, clone size, CDR3 length, J gene, D gene. A D gene is named only where the DNA matches it firmly. Clone size is stated in some rows and not others, as once, few, many or a class when expanded.

cdr3_nt: TGTGCCAGCAGTAGGCAGAACACTGAAGCTTTCTTT; cdr3_aa: CASSRQNTEAFF; v_call: TRBV5-5; clone_size: NA; cdr3_length: 12; j_call: TRBJ1-1; d_call: NA
cdr3_nt: TGTGCCAGCAGCGACGGACAGGGGTACACTGAAGCTTTCTTT; cdr3_aa: CASSDGQGYTEAFF; v_call: TRBV7-9; clone_size: NA; cdr3_length: 14; j_call: TRBJ1-1; d_call: TRBD1
cdr3_nt: TGTGCCAGTAGTATCCCGGGACAGCACAAGGGAGGCGAAAAACTGTTTTTT; cdr3_aa: CASSIPGQHKGGEKLFF; v_call: TRBV19; clone_size: NA; cdr3_length: 17; j_call: TRBJ1-4; d_call: TRBD1
cdr3_nt: TGCGCCAGCAGCTTGGGGCAGAATGGTGAGCAGTTCTTC; cdr3_aa: CASSLGQNGEQFF; v_call: TRBV5-1; clone_size: NA; cdr3_length: 13; j_call: TRBJ2-1; d_call: NA
cdr3_nt: TGCAGCGTCGCGAAGGCGGCTGCGTGGGAAGAGACCCAGTACTTC; cdr3_aa: CSVAKAAAWEETQYF; v_call: TRBV29-1; clone_size: once; cdr3_length: 15; j_call: TRBJ2-5; d_call: NA
cdr3_nt: TGCAGCGTATCGGGACAGGGAAGCTATGGCTACACCTTC; cdr3_aa: CSVSGQGSYGYTF; v_call: TRBV29-1; clone_size: NA; cdr3_length: 13; j_call: TRBJ1-2; d_call: TRBD1
cdr3_nt: TGTGCCAGCAGCTTGGCTAATTCACCCCTCCACTTT; cdr3_aa: CASSLANSPLHF; v_call: TRBV5-5; clone_size: NA; cdr3_length: 12; j_call: TRBJ1-6; d_call: NA
cdr3_nt: TGCGCCAGCGGTCGGACAGGGGGCGCGGTAGATACGCAGTATTTT; cdr3_aa: CASGRTGGAVDTQYF; v_call: TRBV4-3; clone_size: NA; cdr3_length: 15; j_call: TRBJ2-3; d_call: TRBD1
cdr3_nt: TGCGCCAGCAAAGTTGCCAGGGTGGCAACTGAAGCTTTCTTT; cdr3_aa: CASKVARVATEAFF; v_call: TRBV10-2; clone_size: NA; cdr3_length: 14; j_call: TRBJ1-1; d_call: NA
cdr3_nt: TGCGCCAGCAGCTTGGAGTCCGGGGGCCAAGAGACCCAGTACTTC; cdr3_aa: CASSLESGGQETQYF; v_call: TRBV5-1; clone_size: NA; cdr3_length: 15; j_call: TRBJ2-5; d_call: NA
cdr3_nt: TGTGCCAGCAGTACGTACAGCTCTGGGGCCAACGTCCTGACTTTC; cdr3_aa: CASSTYSSGANVLTF; v_call: TRBV6-5; clone_size: NA; cdr3_length: 15; j_call: TRBJ2-6; d_call: NA
cdr3_nt: TGTGCCAGTAGTTCCCATCTTTCCAGGGCAAGCGGCTACACCTTC; cdr3_aa: CASSSHLSRASGYTF; v_call: TRBV19; clone_size: NA; cdr3_length: 15; j_call: TRBJ1-2; d_call: NA
cdr3_nt: TGTGCCAGCAGCATGGTTGGAACAGGGGAAAACACCATATATTTT; cdr3_aa: CASSMVGTGENTIYF; v_call: TRBV21-1; clone_size: NA; cdr3_length: 15; j_call: TRBJ1-3; d_call: NA
cdr3_nt: TGTGCCAGTAGCACCAGACAGCGTGAAGCTTTCTTT; cdr3_aa: CASSTRQREAFF; v_call: TRBV19; clone_size: NA; cdr3_length: 12; j_call: TRBJ1-1; d_call: NA
cdr3_nt: TGTGCCAGCAGCGCACAGGGGGGGAATGAGCAGTTCTTC; cdr3_aa: CASSAQGGNEQFF; v_call: TRBV7-3; clone_size: NA; cdr3_length: 13; j_call: TRBJ2-1; d_call: NA
cdr3_nt: TGTGCCAGCAGCTATCAAGGGATCACAGATACGCAGTATTTT; cdr3_aa: CASSYQGITDTQYF; v_call: TRBV11-3; clone_size: NA; cdr3_length: 14; j_call: TRBJ2-3; d_call: NA
cdr3_nt: TGCGCCAGCAGCCAAGATGGGATGAAGGGGACTGGAAACACCATATATTTT; cdr3_aa: CASSQDGMKGTGNTIYF; v_call: TRBV4-3; clone_size: NA; cdr3_length: 17; j_call: TRBJ1-3; d_call: NA
cdr3_nt: TGTGCCAGCAGTTCTACCCGTGCGGGACCCCAGCATTTT; cdr3_aa: CASSSTRAGPQHF; v_call: TRBV6-5; clone_size: NA; cdr3_length: 13; j_call: TRBJ1-5; d_call: NA
cdr3_nt: TGTGCCAGCAGTTTCGGCGGGGGATCCTACGAGCAGTACTTC; cdr3_aa: CASSFGGGSYEQYF; v_call: TRBV28; clone_size: NA; cdr3_length: 14; j_call: TRBJ2-7; d_call: TRBD2
cdr3_nt: TGTGCCAGCAGCCCCCCCCGGGGTTCGGGCTCTGGGGCCAACGTCCTGACTTTC; cdr3_aa: CASSPPRGSGSGANVLTF; v_call: TRBV7-8; clone_size: NA; cdr3_length: 18; j_call: TRBJ2-6; d_call: NA
cdr3_nt: TGTGCCAGCAGTTCTGGGCCGGACTCCTACGAGCAGTACTTC; cdr3_aa: CASSSGPDSYEQYF; v_call: TRBV6-5; clone_size: NA; cdr3_length: 14; j_call: TRBJ2-7; d_call: NA
cdr3_nt: TGTGCCAGCTCTAAGGAGGGGAAAGAGACCCAGTACTTC; cdr3_aa: CASSKEGKETQYF; v_call: TRBV5-4; clone_size: NA; cdr3_length: 13; j_call: TRBJ2-5; d_call: NA
cdr3_nt: TGTGCCAGCAGCAAAGGACAGACCTATCAGCCCCAGCATTTT; cdr3_aa: CASSKGQTYQPQHF; v_call: TRBV9; clone_size: NA; cdr3_length: 14; j_call: TRBJ1-5; d_call: NA
cdr3_nt: TGTGCCAGCAGCCGCTTTGCGACTAGCGGCACAGATACGCAGTATTTT; cdr3_aa: CASSRFATSGTDTQYF; v_call: TRBV7-2; clone_size: few; cdr3_length: 16; j_call: TRBJ2-3; d_call: TRBD2
cdr3_nt: TGTGCCAGCAGTTTCTTGTGGACCCAGGCCACAGATACGCAGTATTTT; cdr3_aa: CASSFLWTQATDTQYF; v_call: TRBV6-5; clone_size: NA; cdr3_length: 16; j_call: TRBJ2-3; d_call: NA
cdr3_nt: TGTGCCAGCAGCTTCCTAGCGGGAGATACGCAGTATTTT; cdr3_aa: CASSFLAGDTQYF; v_call: TRBV5-4; clone_size: NA; cdr3_length: 13; j_call: TRBJ2-3; d_call: TRBD2